This is a list of T cell receptor beta chains from one sample in a study of blood T cell repertoires in COVID-19. Profiled with immunoSEQ multiplex PCR; TCRdb holds only in-frame clones, not every one. This sample has roughly 120,000 clones, with 85% to 90% found just once. The sample was peripheral blood. The receptors shown here come from a woman between 50 and 59 years old with active or convalescent COVID-19. Each CDR3 is given with its conserved first and last residue. Fields, in order: CDR3 length, clone size, D gene, V gene, J gene, CDR3 DNA, CDR3 protein. A D gene is named only where the DNA matches it firmly. Size tells how often a clone was seen (once, few, many) or the class of an expanded clone, and some rows leave it out.

CDR3 length: 14; clone size: NA; D gene: TRBD1; V gene: TRBV28; J gene: TRBJ2-7; CDR3 DNA: TGTGCCAGCCGAGGACAGGGGAGCTCCTACGAGCAGTACTTC; CDR3 protein: CASRGQGSSYEQYF
CDR3 length: 13; clone size: NA; D gene: NA; V gene: TRBV7-9; J gene: TRBJ2-7; CDR3 DNA: TGTGCCGGAATGACAACGGGGGCCTACGAGCAGTACTTC; CDR3 protein: CAGMTTGAYEQYF
CDR3 length: 14; clone size: NA; D gene: NA; V gene: TRBV18; J gene: TRBJ2-1; CDR3 DNA: TGTGCCAGCTCACCACAGACTACCTCCGGGGAGCAGTTCTTC; CDR3 protein: CASSPQTTSGEQFF
CDR3 length: 12; clone size: NA; D gene: NA; V gene: TRBV29-1; J gene: TRBJ1-2; CDR3 DNA: TGCAGCGTTGAAGCGGGGGTCGGTGGCTACACCTTC; CDR3 protein: CSVEAGVGGYTF
CDR3 length: 12; clone size: NA; D gene: NA; V gene: TRBV7-9; J gene: TRBJ1-1; CDR3 DNA: TGTGCCAGCAGCTTAGTAGCTAGTGAAGCTTTCTTT; CDR3 protein: CASSLVASEAFF
CDR3 length: 16; clone size: NA; D gene: TRBD1; V gene: TRBV28; J gene: TRBJ1-2; CDR3 DNA: TGTGCCAGCAGTTCTCCGGGACAGACATCTAACTATGGCTACACCTTC; CDR3 protein: CASSSPGQTSNYGYTF
CDR3 length: 16; clone size: few; D gene: TRBD2; V gene: TRBV6-4; J gene: TRBJ2-4; CDR3 DNA: TGTGCCGCCTGGGGGCGGGAGGGGACTCTCAATGACATTCAGTACTTC; CDR3 protein: CAAWGREGTLNDIQYF
CDR3 length: 14; clone size: NA; D gene: TRBD1; V gene: TRBV27; J gene: TRBJ2-1; CDR3 DNA: TGTGCCAGCACCCGACAGGGGGGTGGGGATGAGCAGTTCTTC; CDR3 protein: CASTRQGGGDEQFF
CDR3 length: 18; clone size: NA; D gene: TRBD2; V gene: TRBV30; J gene: TRBJ2-5; CDR3 DNA: TGTGCCTGGAGTCCCTCCCCCAAGACTAGCGGGAGCCAAGAGACCCAGTACTTC; CDR3 protein: CAWSPSPKTSGSQETQYF
CDR3 length: 15; clone size: NA; D gene: NA; V gene: TRBV3-1/TRBV3-2; J gene: TRBJ2-7; CDR3 DNA: TGTGCCAGCAGCCACCAGGGACACTTATCCTACGAGCAGTACTTC; CDR3 protein: CASSHQGHLSYEQYF
CDR3 length: 16; clone size: once; D gene: NA; V gene: TRBV5-1; J gene: TRBJ2-3; CDR3 DNA: TGCGCCAGCAGCTCCAGGGCACAATCTAGCACAGATACGCAGTATTTT; CDR3 protein: CASSSRAQSSTDTQYF
CDR3 length: 14; clone size: NA; D gene: NA; V gene: TRBV6-5; J gene: TRBJ2-5; CDR3 DNA: TGTGCCAGCAGTTACACGGACAGCCAAGAGACCCAGTACTTC; CDR3 protein: CASSYTDSQETQYF
CDR3 length: 15; clone size: NA; D gene: NA; V gene: TRBV4-3; J gene: TRBJ2-7; CDR3 DNA: TGCGCCAGCAGCCCCGATAGCGGACTATTCGTGGAGCAGTACTTC; CDR3 protein: CASSPDSGLFVEQYF
CDR3 length: 14; clone size: once; D gene: TRBD2; V gene: TRBV24-1; J gene: TRBJ2-2; CDR3 DNA: TGTGCCACCTACTCGACTAGCGACACCGGGGAGCTGTTTTTT; CDR3 protein: CATYSTSDTGELFF
CDR3 length: 16; clone size: NA; D gene: TRBD1; V gene: TRBV5-4; J gene: TRBJ2-2; CDR3 DNA: TGTGCCAGCAGCTTGATTACAGGGGGCGCGACCGGGGAGCTGTTTTTT; CDR3 protein: CASSLITGGATGELFF
CDR3 length: 12; clone size: NA; D gene: NA; V gene: TRBV15; J gene: TRBJ2-5; CDR3 DNA: TGTGCCACCAGCAGAGCTACAGAGACCCAGTACTTC; CDR3 protein: CATSRATETQYF
CDR3 length: 14; clone size: NA; D gene: NA; V gene: TRBV14; J gene: TRBJ2-7; CDR3 DNA: TGTGCCAGCAGCCAAACCGGGACTTCCTACGAGCAGTACTTC; CDR3 protein: CASSQTGTSYEQYF
CDR3 length: 15; clone size: NA; D gene: NA; V gene: TRBV6-5; J gene: TRBJ2-1; CDR3 DNA: TGTGCCAGCTCCCCCCATAGCGGAGCCTACAATGAGCAGTTCTTC; CDR3 protein: CASSPHSGAYNEQFF
CDR3 length: 16; clone size: NA; D gene: TRBD1; V gene: TRBV6-5; J gene: TRBJ1-2; CDR3 DNA: TGTGCCAGCAGTTTCAGTTACAGGGGACGATTCTATGGCTACACCTTC; CDR3 protein: CASSFSYRGRFYGYTF
CDR3 length: 16; clone size: once; D gene: TRBD2; V gene: TRBV9; J gene: TRBJ2-1; CDR3 DNA: TGTGCCAGCAGCCCCACCGGGACTAGCGGCTACAATGAGCAGTTCTTC; CDR3 protein: CASSPTGTSGYNEQFF
CDR3 length: 15; clone size: NA; D gene: NA; V gene: TRBV27; J gene: TRBJ1-2; CDR3 DNA: TGTGCCAGCAGTTCAAAATCGTACAGCCGCTATGGCTACACCTTC; CDR3 protein: CASSSKSYSRYGYTF
CDR3 length: 13; clone size: NA; D gene: NA; V gene: TRBV11-1; J gene: TRBJ2-4; CDR3 DNA: TGTGCCAGCAGCTTAGCGGGAGTGAGCATTCAGTACTTC; CDR3 protein: CASSLAGVSIQYF
CDR3 length: 14; clone size: NA; D gene: TRBD2; V gene: TRBV28; J gene: TRBJ2-7; CDR3 DNA: TGTGCCAGCAGAAGGACTAGCGGGACCTACGAGCAGTACTTC; CDR3 protein: CASRRTSGTYEQYF
CDR3 length: 13; clone size: NA; D gene: NA; V gene: TRBV12-3/TRBV12-4; J gene: TRBJ1-1; CDR3 DNA: TGTGCCAGCAGTCCTACCTCTAGGCGAGCGGCTTTCTTT; CDR3 protein: CASSPTSRRAAFF
CDR3 length: 15; clone size: NA; D gene: TRBD2; V gene: TRBV28; J gene: TRBJ2-3; CDR3 DNA: TGTGCCAGCAGTAGGACTAGCGGGAGCACAGATACGCAGTATTTT; CDR3 protein: CASSRTSGSTDTQYF
CDR3 length: 14; clone size: NA; D gene: TRBD2; V gene: TRBV6-2/TRBV6-3; J gene: TRBJ2-3; CDR3 DNA: TGTGCCAGCAGTTGGGGGAGGGGCACAGATACGCAGTATTTT; CDR3 protein: CASSWGRGTDTQYF
CDR3 length: 12; clone size: NA; D gene: TRBD1; V gene: TRBV7-9; J gene: TRBJ1-1; CDR3 DNA: TGTGTTTGGGGACAGGACGTAGATGAAGCTTTCTTT; CDR3 protein: CVWGQDVDEAFF
CDR3 length: 16; clone size: NA; D gene: NA; V gene: TRBV7-3; J gene: TRBJ2-2; CDR3 DNA: TGTGCCAGCAGCCCCTCCGGGACTTTGAACACCGGGGAGCTGTTTTTT; CDR3 protein: CASSPSGTLNTGELFF
CDR3 length: 18; clone size: few; D gene: TRBD2; V gene: TRBV5-1; J gene: TRBJ2-2; CDR3 DNA: TGCGCCAGCAGCTTGGATCCTACGGGAGGGGGAAACACCGGGGAGCTGTTTTTT; CDR3 protein: CASSLDPTGGGNTGELFF
CDR3 length: 17; clone size: NA; D gene: TRBD2; V gene: TRBV10-3; J gene: TRBJ2-1; CDR3 DNA: TGTGCCATCAGCCATCTCAGGACTAGCGGGATATCAAATGAGCAGTTCTTC; CDR3 protein: CAISHLRTSGISNEQFF
CDR3 length: 17; clone size: NA; D gene: NA; V gene: TRBV6-2/TRBV6-3; J gene: TRBJ2-7; CDR3 DNA: TGTGCCAGCAGTTACCCACCGAGCCCTAGCATAGCCTACGAGCAGTACTTC; CDR3 protein: CASSYPPSPSIAYEQYF
CDR3 length: 9; clone size: NA; D gene: NA; V gene: TRBV20-1; J gene: TRBJ2-1; CDR3 DNA: TGCAGTGCCGTCAATGAGCAGTTCTTC; CDR3 protein: CSAVNEQFF
CDR3 length: 15; clone size: once; D gene: TRBD1; V gene: TRBV2; J gene: TRBJ1-4; CDR3 DNA: TGTGCCAGCACCCTACAGGGGAGTAGTGGTGAAAAACTGTTTTTT; CDR3 protein: CASTLQGSSGEKLFF
CDR3 length: 15; clone size: NA; D gene: TRBD2; V gene: TRBV9; J gene: TRBJ2-7; CDR3 DNA: TGTGCCAGCAGCTACAGCGGGGAGTGGTCCTACGAGCAGTACTTC; CDR3 protein: CASSYSGEWSYEQYF
CDR3 length: 16; clone size: NA; D gene: TRBD2; V gene: TRBV6-5; J gene: TRBJ2-5; CDR3 DNA: TGTGCCAGCAGTTACTTGGCGGGAGGGGGCCAAGAGACCCAGTACTTC; CDR3 protein: CASSYLAGGGQETQYF
CDR3 length: 15; clone size: NA; D gene: TRBD1; V gene: TRBV28; J gene: TRBJ2-1; CDR3 DNA: TGTGCCAGCAGTCCCGCCGGACAGGGGGGGCATGAGCAGTTCTTC; CDR3 protein: CASSPAGQGGHEQFF
CDR3 length: 15; clone size: NA; D gene: TRBD1; V gene: TRBV27; J gene: TRBJ1-6; CDR3 DNA: TGTGCCAGCAGTTTATCGACAGGGAGTAATTCACCCCTCCACTTT; CDR3 protein: CASSLSTGSNSPLHF